This paragraph reports one T cell receptor (beta chain). This record belongs to a study of T cell changes during pregnancy in multiple sclerosis. Here immunoSEQ multiplex PCR was the method, and the copy in TCRdb shows in-frame clones only, minus some. The sample includes about 62,000 clones, approximately 94% seen only once; the top ten take 3.2%. Sequences were derived from CD8+ T cells from peripheral blood mononuclear cells, sampled in the second trimester of pregnancy. This sequence originates from a female donor with multiple sclerosis, enrolled in a pregnancy study.

The chain's CDR3 is CASSSLAGVIDEQFF. The CDR3 DNA follows: TGTGCCAGCAGTTCACTAGCGGGAGTTATAGATGAGCAGTTCTTC. The genes are TRBV27 and TRBJ2-1; the match to TRBD2 covers 11 bases. V lost 4 bases and J lost 8; bases outside the gene matches: 7. Germline V CDR1 and CDR2: MNHEY, SMNVEV (reference sequence). This CDR3 is 15 amino acids long.